The 12 T cell receptor beta chains presented below share a single source sample, sequenced in a study of blood T cell repertoires in COVID-19. Clones were sequenced by immunoSEQ multiplex PCR, and TCRdb holds only the in-frame ones, with some missing. The sample includes 330,000 or so clones, approximately 89% of them seen just once. The sequenced material came from PBMCs or T cells enriched from blood (not recorded which). Receptors originate from a man between 25 and 39 years old who had recovered from COVID-19.

CDR3 amino acids: CASSPGTEETQYF. CDR3 in DNA: TGTGCCAGCAGCCCCGGGACTGAAGAGACCCAGTACTTC. This chain uses TRBV11-3 with TRBJ2-5; TRBD2 might be the D (6 bases). The CDR3 covers 13 residues. Between the trimmed V and J ends, which lost 5 bases and 3 bases, there was a span of 10 bases. Per the germline V gene, CDR1 is SGHNT and CDR2 is YENEEA.

The CDR3 sequence: CASSFRGANSPLHF. Here the CDR3 DNA reads TGTGCCAGCAGCTTCAGGGGGGCCAATTCACCCCTCCACTTT. V and J are TRBV7-9 and TRBJ1-6, with 7 bases that match TRBD1. Trimming took 3 bases from V and 7 from J; bases not matched to a gene: 3. This CDR3 region has 14 residues. CDR1 SEHNR and CDR2 FQNEAQ come from the germline V gene (reference sequence).

The V call is TRBV12-3 or TRBV12-4, the J call TRBJ2-2; D gene uncertain. This CDR3 has 13 amino acids. The V and J ends lost 3 bases and 6 bases respectively, with 8 bases between them. The CDR3 DNA sequence: TGTGCCAGCAGTTTTAATTTTGCCGGGGAGCTGTTTTTT. Amino acids: CASSFNFAGELFF.

This sequence joins TRBV10-3 and TRBJ1-6; 8 positions match TRBD1. The CDR3 contains 15 residues. Per germline, CDR1 ENHRY and CDR2 SYGVKD. Germline trimming cut 2 bases from V and 10 bases from J; bases unmatched to any gene: 7. This CDR3 reads CAISEPQGGESPLHF. CDR3 sequence (DNA): TGTGCCATCAGTGAGCCACAGGGGGGGGAGTCACCCCTCCACTTT.

The CDR3 loop is CASSRGLAGAYRTDTQYF. The CDR3 DNA reads TGTGCCAGCAGTAGAGGACTAGCGGGGGCCTATCGCACAGATACGCAGTATTTT. V usage is TRBV28 and J usage is TRBJ2-3, with TRBD2 matching over 13 bases. The CDR3 is 18 amino acids. Per germline, CDR1 MDHEN and CDR2 SYDVKM. Losses at the gene ends were 5 bases for V and 1 base for J; bases not matched to a gene: 9.

The gene calls are TRBV7-6 and TRBJ2-1; D perhaps matches TRBD2 (6 bases). The V gene's germline CDR1 is SGHVS and CDR2 FNYEAQ. Between the trimmed V and J ends, which lost 1 base and 5 bases, there was a span of 15 bases. The CDR3 loop spans 16 amino acids. The CDR3 here is CASSLDGTRRDNEQFF. The CDR3 DNA follows: TGTGCCAGCAGCTTAGATGGGACTCGCCGCGACAATGAGCAGTTCTTC.

This clone was counted a few times. V and J are TRBV7-9 and TRBJ2-7; D might be TRBD1 (7 bases). CDR3 size: 11 residues. V was trimmed by 5 bases and J by 10 bases, leaving 12 bases between them. Germline CDR1 reads SEHNR; CDR2 reads FQNEAQ (reference sequence). The CDR3 coding sequence is TGTGCCAGCAGCCCAGGGGGGAGACAGTACTTC. Translating it yields CASSPGGRQYF.

The chain is built from TRBV5-6 and TRBJ2-7; D remains ambiguous. Germline CDR1 reads SGHDT; CDR2 reads YYEEEE. The CDR3 length is 12 residues. V gave up 4 bases and J gave up 3 bases, with 8 bases separating them. The CDR3 loop reads CASSANSYEQYF. In DNA, the CDR3 is TGTGCCAGCAGCGCGAACAGCTACGAGCAGTACTTC.

The V gene is TRBV28, the J gene TRBJ2-5; weak D call: TRBD2 (7 bases). The germline V gene encodes CDR1 MDHEN and CDR2 SYDVKM. This CDR3 contains 14 residues. Trimming removed 3 bases at V and 4 bases at J, with 12 bases between. The CDR3 region has the DNA TGTGCCAGCAGTTTCCAAGGGGGGGGAGAGACCCAGTACTTC. Amino acid sequence: CASSFQGGGETQYF.

The genes are TRBV28 and TRBJ2-1; no clear D gene. CDR3 size: 14 residues. The germline V and J ends were trimmed by 8 bases and 0 bases, with 11 bases remaining between them. Germline CDR1 and CDR2: MDHEN and SYDVKM. CDR3 sequence reads: CASRPQDSYNEQFF. The CDR3 nucleotides are TGTGCCAGCCGCCCCCAGGACTCCTACAATGAGCAGTTCTTC.

The gene calls are TRBV24-1 and TRBJ2-1, with TRBD1 matching 9 bases. Germline CDR1 KGHDR, CDR2 SFDVKD. V shed 4 bases and J 8 bases; nucleotides not matched to a gene: 8. This CDR3 has 15 amino acids. The DNA for the CDR3 is TGTGCCACCAGTGAGCCTGGACAGGGGAGGGATGAGCAGTTCTTC. Residues: CATSEPGQGRDEQFF.

This chain's CDR3 is CASSPKGQGLRYTF. The CDR3 nucleotides read TGTGCCAGCAGCCCCAAGGGACAGGGCCTTAGATACACCTTC. This rearrangement joins TRBV13 to TRBJ1-2, with TRBD1 identical over 9 bases. The CDR3 contains 14 residues. Germline V CDR1 and CDR2: PRHDT, FYEKMQ (reference sequence). Losses at the gene ends were 5 bases for V and 11 bases for J; bases not matched to a gene: 12. The whole variable domain, remainder taken from reference TRBV13 and TRBJ1-2, is AAGVIQSPRHLIKEKRETATLKCYPIPRHDTVYWYQQGPGQDPQFLISFYEKMQSDKGSIPDRFSAQQFSDYHSELNMSSLELGDSALYFCASSPKGQGLRYTFGSGTRLTVV.